One T cell receptor (beta chain) is described in this entry. Source study methods: Cell counts per sample came from amplifying reference gene primers. Clones were read by immunoSEQ multiplex PCR, and TCRdb kept only the in-frame ones, dropping some. The V and J calls and the clone size are those of that table, but D and trimming were determined from the DNA. The table records some 240,000 clones, more than 65% of them present only once. This specimen comes from a study of blood T cell repertoires in COVID-19. Study summary: The United States, Italy and Spain were the sources of the acute and convalescent COVID-19 samples. T cells, B-cell-depleted T cells, or PBMCs supplied cDNA or gDNA.

Germline V CDR1 and CDR2: MNHEY, SVGAGI. V dropped 6 bases and J dropped 1; count of bases not matched to a gene: 8. The CDR3 runs to 15 residues. The V call is TRBV6-5, the J call TRBJ1-2, with 7 bases lining up with TRBD1. Source material: peripheral blood. The receptor was derived from a middle-aged woman who had recovered from COVID-19. CDR3 nucleotides: TGTGCCAGCAGGGCGACAGGGACTCTTAACTATGGCTACACCTTC. Its translation: CASRATGTLNYGYTF.